This entry lists 31 T cell receptor beta chains sequenced from one sample in a study of blood T cell repertoires in COVID-19. The assay was immunoSEQ multiplex PCR, and TCRdb's table has in-frame clones only and misses some. Of 50,000 to 65,000 clones in the sample, around four fifths are singletons; the top ten hold roughly 6%. Input material: peripheral blood. These TCRs come from a human donor in a cohort sampled during active COVID-19.

The rearrangement uses TRBV29-1 and TRBJ2-7; 8 bases are shared with TRBD2. Germline assignment: CDR1 SQVTM and CDR2 ANQGSEA. J lost 0 bases, V lost 5 bases, and 6 bases had no gene match. The CDR3 totals 14 residues. CDR3: CSVSSSGHSYEQYF. The DNA of the CDR3 is TGCAGCGTTTCCTCTAGCGGGCACTCCTACGAGCAGTACTTC.

The J gene is TRBJ2-5, the V gene TRBV18, with D possibly matching TRBD1 (6 bases). The germline V gene has CDR1 KGHSH and CDR2 LQKENI. The germline V and J ends were trimmed by 3 bases and 3 bases, with 8 bases remaining between them. The CDR3 runs 13 residues. The CDR3: CASSPRGKETQYF. The CDR3 DNA reads as TGTGCCAGCTCACCCAGGGGTAAAGAGACCCAGTACTTC.

The V call is TRBV19, the J call TRBJ1-1; D is uncertain. Per the germline V gene, CDR1 is LNHDA and CDR2 is SQIVND (reference sequence). The CDR3 sequence is 15 residues long. V was pared by 3 bases and J by 6 bases, with 17 bases between. As DNA, the CDR3 is TGTGCCAGTAGTATGGACGCCCGAGGGCCGGCTGAAGCTTTCTTT. Translated: CASSMDARGPAEAFF. The variable domain in full, with the rest retrieved from reference TRBV19 and TRBJ1-1, is DGGITQSPKYLFRKEGQNVTLSCEQNLNHDAMYWYRQDPGQGLRLIYYSQIVNDFQKGDIAEGYSVSREKKESFPLTVTSAQKNPTAFYLCASSMDARGPAEAFFGQGTRLTVV.

This clone was recorded once. The chain's CDR3 is CASRTRQGRYGYTF. Here the CDR3 DNA reads TGTGCCAGCAGGACGCGACAGGGGCGGTATGGCTACACCTTC. The genes are TRBV6-5 and TRBJ1-2; 8 bases align to TRBD1. The J segment lost 5 bases and the V segment lost 6 bases, leaving 8 bases of the junction unmatched. Germline V lookup: CDR1 MNHEY, CDR2 SVGAGI. The CDR3 sequence is 14 residues long.

To note about this clone: Other nucleotide sequences in the sample specify the same CDR3. The chain combines TRBV7-9 with TRBJ1-1; D is perhaps TRBD1 (6 bases). The CDR3 covers 14 residues. Trimming took 5 bases from V and 0 from J, leaving 10 bases between them. From germline, CDR1 is SEHNR and CDR2 FQNEAQ (reference sequence). This chain's CDR3 is CASSPDSLNTEAFF. The CDR3 nucleotides are TGTGCCAGCAGCCCGGACAGTTTGAACACTGAAGCTTTCTTT.

The chain has TRBV3-1 (or the pseudogene TRBV3-2) and TRBJ1-1, with TRBD1 matching over 8 bases. CDR3 length: 13 amino acids. Germline-derived CDR1 and CDR2 are LGHDT and YNNKEL (reference sequence). V was clipped by 4 bases and J by 3 bases; unmatched bases: 1. CDR3 loop: CASSRTGYTEAFF. Here the CDR3 DNA reads TGTGCCAGCAGCCGGACAGGGTACACTGAAGCTTTCTTT.

This sequence joins TRBV7-8 and TRBJ2-5; 7 nucleotides align to TRBD1. In germline, CDR1 is SGHVS, CDR2 FQNEAQ. This CDR3 is built from 14 residues. V trimming: 3 bases; J trimming: 0 bases; junction bases outside the gene matches: 1. Here the CDR3 reads CASSFRGYQETQYF. In DNA, the CDR3 is TGTGCCAGCAGCTTCAGGGGGTACCAAGAGACCCAGTACTTC.

This sequence joins TRBV18 and TRBJ2-7; D is ambiguous. Germline loops: CDR1 KGHSH, CDR2 LQKENI. This CDR3 has 14 residues. V lost 3 bases and J lost 0, with 9 bases in between. The CDR3 region is CASSPSSFSYEQYF. In DNA, the CDR3 is TGTGCCAGCTCACCGAGCTCGTTCTCCTACGAGCAGTACTTC.

This clone was seen only a few times. The rearrangement links TRBV11-2 to TRBJ2-3, with 9 nucleotides matching TRBD2. J lost 4 bases, V lost 4 bases, and 12 bases had no gene match. From germline, CDR1 is SGHAT and CDR2 FQNNGV. The CDR3 is made up of 17 amino acids. In DNA form, the CDR3 reads TGTGCCAGCAGCTATCGCGGCGGGCGGGGGGGTTCAGATACGCAGTATTTT. This codes for CASSYRGGRGGSDTQYF.

The chain carries TRBV7-2 and TRBJ1-2; D remains unclear. The CDR3 extends over 10 amino acids. Germline V CDR1 and CDR2: SGHTA, FQGNSA. The V gene lost 6 bases and the J gene lost 4 bases, with 3 bases spanning the gap. The CDR3 DNA reads as TGTGCCAGCAGTCTCTATGGCTACACCTTC. Translation gives CASSLYGYTF. Based on the CDR3 plus reference TRBV7-2 and TRBJ1-2, the full variable domain is GAGVSQSPSNKVTEKGKDVELRCDPISGHTALYWYRQSLGQGLEFLIYFQGNSAPDKSGLPSDRFSAERTGGSVSTLTIQRTQQEDSAVYLCASSLYGYTFGSGTRLTVV.

V usage is TRBV5-1 and J usage is TRBJ1-2; no reliable D call. CDR3 length: 15 amino acids. The V end was cut by 1 base, the J end by 0 bases, with 10 bases between. CDR1 and CDR2 from the germline V gene are SGHRS and YFSETQ. CDR3 region: CASSLMAEANYGYTF. The CDR3 bases are TGCGCCAGCAGCTTGATGGCAGAAGCTAACTATGGCTACACCTTC.

This chain links TRBV30 with TRBJ1-5; 9 bases are shared with TRBD1. There are 16 residues in the CDR3. In germline, CDR1 is GTSNPN, CDR2 SVGIG (reference sequence). With V trimmed by 0 bases and J by 5 bases, 8 bases remained unmatched. The DNA for the CDR3 is TGTGCCTGGAGTGTTCCCGGGACAGGGTATGATCAGCCCCAGCATTTT. It is translated as CAWSVPGTGYDQPQHF.

The V and J genes are TRBV5-4 and TRBJ2-7; a possible D gene is TRBD2 (7 bases). The V gene's germline CDR1 is SGHNT and CDR2 YYREEE (reference sequence). This CDR3 contains 15 residues. Trimming cost V 4 bases and J 2 bases, with 16 bases left between them. In nucleotides, the CDR3 is TGTGCCAGCAGCCCCCGCCTGGGGGGGCCCTACGAGCAGTACTTC. This sequence encodes CASSPRLGGPYEQYF.

CDR3 bases: TGTGCCAGCAGACAGCGCACAGATACGCAGTATTTT. It yields the protein CASRQRTDTQYF. The chain couples TRBV6-5 to TRBJ2-3; no firm D call. CDR1 MNHEY and CDR2 SVGAGI come from the germline V gene. V was cut by 6 bases and J by 1 base, with 5 bases left in between. The CDR3 runs to 12 residues.

The rearrangement uses TRBV7-9 and TRBJ1-1; TRBD1 matches 7 bases. V shed 0 bases and J 5 bases; nucleotides not matched to a gene: 15. This CDR3 is built from 18 residues. Germline-derived CDR1 and CDR2 are SEHNR and FQNEAQ (reference sequence). The CDR3: CASSLALETGFGVTEAFF. CDR3 bases: TGTGCCAGCAGCTTAGCGCTGGAGACAGGGTTTGGTGTGACTGAAGCTTTCTTT.

The V and J genes are TRBV5-7 and TRBJ1-2, with a possible D match to TRBD1 (5 bases). TRBV5-7 is treated as an ORF (open reading frame) with a function not yet certain. This CDR3 contains 16 residues. The V end was cut by 0 bases, the J end by 4 bases, with 16 bases between. CDR3 region: CASSLGYPTGGYGYTF. The CDR3 bases are TGTGCCAGCAGCTTGGGTTATCCAACGGGGGGCTATGGCTACACCTTC.

The rearrangement uses TRBV5-1 and TRBJ1-3; possible D gene TRBD1, 6 bases. Between the trimmed V and J ends, which lost 3 bases and 0 bases, there was a span of 10 bases. Germline CDR1 and CDR2: SGHRS and YFSETQ. This CDR3 contains 15 residues. The CDR3 nucleotides are TGCGCCAGCAGCTCCCCGGACAGCTCTGGAAACACCATATATTTT. Its protein product is CASSSPDSSGNTIYF.

This sequence joins TRBV11-2 and TRBJ2-3, with 15 bases that match TRBD2. The CDR3 covers 19 residues. The V and J ends lost 2 bases and 6 bases, in that order; junction bases with no gene match: 12. Per the germline V gene, CDR1 is SGHAT and CDR2 is FQNNGV. The CDR3 region has the DNA TGTGCCAGCAGCTTATCAAGGGGGACTAGCGGGGGGAACCGCGATACGCAGTATTTT. Translating gives CASSLSRGTSGGNRDTQYF. Using reference TRBV11-2 and TRBJ2-3 for the parts outside the CDR3, the full variable domain is EAGVAQSPRYKIIEKRQSVAFWCNPISGHATLYWYQQILGQGPKLLIQFQNNGVVDDSQLPKDRFSAERLKGVDSTLKIQPAKLEDSAVYLCASSLSRGTSGGNRDTQYFGPGTRLTVL.

V gene TRBV6-1 combines with J gene TRBJ2-7, with D perhaps TRBD1 (5 bases). The length of the CDR3 is 17 residues. The germline gives CDR1 MNHNS, CDR2 SASEGT. V lost 2 bases and J lost 3, with 20 bases in between. The CDR3 nucleotides are TGTGCCAGCAGTGAACTCCAGACCGGACAAAGTCGCTACGAGCAGTACTTC. Its protein is CASSELQTGQSRYEQYF.

The CDR3 sequence: CATSDAGNHEQFF. The CDR3 bases are TGTGCCACCAGTGATGCGGGGAACCATGAGCAGTTCTTC. This sequence joins TRBV24-1 and TRBJ2-1, with a tentative D call TRBD2 (6 bases). Germline V gene lookup returns CDR1 KGHDR and CDR2 SFDVKD. This CDR3 comprises 13 residues. The ends were cut back, 3 bases at V and 8 bases at J, with 10 bases in the middle.

This sequence joins TRBV14 and TRBJ2-1, with 11 bases aligning to TRBD2. This CDR3 is built from 16 residues. Trimming removed 4 bases from V and 13 bases from J; junction bases left unmatched: 15. Germline V gene data show CDR1 as SGHDN and CDR2 as FVKESK. This CDR3 is CASSPPGLAASRQQFF. DNA of the CDR3: TGTGCCAGCAGCCCCCCGGGACTAGCGGCCTCGCGCCAACAGTTCTTC. Full variable domain (rest looked up from reference TRBV14 and TRBJ2-1): EAGVTQFPSHSVIEKGQTVTLRCDPISGHDNLYWYRRVMGKEIKFLLHFVKESKQDESGMPNNRFLAERTGGTYSTLKVQPAELEDSGVYFCASSPPGLAASRQQFFGPGTRLTVL.

This clone occurred once. The CDR3 protein is CSSATSGGAGEQFF. CDR3 nucleotides: TGCAGCTCCGCCACTAGCGGGGGGGCCGGAGAGCAGTTCTTC. The chain links TRBV29-1 to TRBJ2-1, with 13 positions matching TRBD2. Looked up from germline, CDR1 is SQVTM and CDR2 is ANQGSEA. This CDR3 region has 14 residues. Losses at the gene ends were 8 bases for V and 10 bases for J; bases not matched to a gene: 11.

This clone was seen a single time. The V gene is TRBV18, the J gene TRBJ1-1; no firm D call. Trimming shortened V by 0 bases and J by 5 bases, and 16 bases separated the two germline ends. This CDR3 comprises 16 residues. Germline V gene lookup returns CDR1 KGHSH and CDR2 LQKENI. CDR3 DNA: TGTGCCAGCTCACCACCAAGAGCCGGAGGGTTAACTGAAGCTTTCTTT. It specifies CASSPPRAGGLTEAFF.

This clone turned up a few times. The J gene is TRBJ2-7, the V gene TRBV5-6, with D possibly TRBD1 on 5 matching bases. With 0 bases removed from V and 5 bases from J, the gap between germline ends came to 9 bases. Germline V gene sequence: CDR1 SGHDT, CDR2 YYEEEE. The CDR3 consists of 13 residues. This CDR3 reads CASSLAQADEQYF. The DNA of the CDR3 is TGTGCCAGCAGCTTGGCACAGGCGGACGAGCAGTACTTC.

This clone has only one observation. This chain joins TRBV6-5 and TRBJ1-6; no definite D call. The V gene lost 5 bases and the J gene lost 7 bases, with 9 bases spanning the gap. The CDR3 extends over 13 amino acids. Germline V gene lookup returns CDR1 MNHEY and CDR2 SVGAGI. The CDR3 nucleotides read TGTGCCAGCAGTCTAGCCGGAAATTCACCCCTCCACTTT. Protein sequence: CASSLAGNSPLHF.

The gene calls are TRBV7-9 and TRBJ1-4, with D perhaps TRBD1 (5 bases). Looked up from germline, CDR1 is SEHNR and CDR2 is FQNEAQ (reference sequence). The CDR3 totals 15 residues. V was shortened by 5 bases and J by 11 bases, with 21 bases between the two germline ends. CDR3 region: CASSGWDGRGGKLFF. The CDR3 DNA reads as TGTGCCAGCAGCGGATGGGACGGCCGGGGAGGGAAACTGTTTTTT.

V usage is TRBV7-8 and J usage is TRBJ1-5; 7 nucleotides align to TRBD1. Germline V lookup: CDR1 SGHVS, CDR2 FQNEAQ. The V gene end was trimmed by 3 bases and the J gene end by 1 base; junction bases not matched to a gene: 9. This CDR3 contains 17 residues. This CDR3 reads CASSLAEGAWSNQPQHF. The CDR3 DNA follows: TGTGCCAGCAGCTTGGCTGAGGGGGCTTGGAGCAATCAGCCCCAGCATTTT. The complete variable domain, with remaining parts taken from reference TRBV7-8 and TRBJ1-5, reads GAGVSQSPRYKVAKRGQDVALRCDPISGHVSLFWYQQALGQGPEFLTYFQNEAQLDKSGLPSDRFFAERPEGSVSTLKIQRTQQEDSAVYLCASSLAEGAWSNQPQHFGDGTRLSIL.

The chain joins TRBV18 to TRBJ2-7, with D perhaps matching TRBD1 (6 bases). V was trimmed by 6 bases and J by 3 bases, leaving 18 bases between them. This CDR3 comprises 15 residues. Germline V lookup: CDR1 KGHSH, CDR2 LQKENI. The CDR3 spells CASSPAQGSLYEQYF. As DNA, the CDR3 is TGTGCCAGCTCCCCAGCGCAGGGGTCTCTCTACGAGCAGTACTTC.

This clone was recorded once. J is TRBJ2-5 and V is TRBV5-1; a weak D match, TRBD1 (5 bases). The V and J ends lost 1 base and 2 bases respectively, with 15 bases between them. This CDR3 is 16 amino acids long. Germline V CDR1 and CDR2: SGHRS, YFSETQ. CDR3 sequence (DNA): TGCGCCAGCAGCTTGTCCAGGGCGGTAGGGCAAGAGACCCAGTACTTC. It encodes CASSLSRAVGQETQYF.

The chain is built from TRBV7-2 and TRBJ1-5, with 7 bases lining up with TRBD1. The CDR3 length is 12 residues. Germline CDR1 is SGHTA and CDR2 is FQGNSA. Trimming removed 5 bases from V and 5 bases from J; junction bases left unmatched: 0. The CDR3 sequence: CASSDRDQPQHF. The CDR3 coding sequence is TGTGCCAGCAGCGACAGGGATCAGCCCCAGCATTTT.

The V gene is TRBV5-1, the J gene TRBJ2-3; no clear D gene. Per germline, CDR1 SGHRS and CDR2 YFSETQ. This CDR3 comprises 11 residues. Trimming stripped 5 bases from V and 3 bases from J, with 4 bases between. CDR3 protein: CASRATDTQYF. The CDR3 DNA is TGCGCCAGCAGAGCTACAGATACGCAGTATTTT.